Below, 18 T cell receptor beta chains from the same sample are listed, as sequenced in a study of blood T cell repertoires in COVID-19. Assay: immunoSEQ multiplex PCR; the TCRdb copy retains only in-frame clones and omits some. The sample contains around 250,000 clones, about 91% of which appear only once. The sample was peripheral blood. All receptors come from a woman aged 40 to 50 who had recovered from COVID-19.

This chain links TRBV6-2 or TRBV6-3 with TRBJ2-3; 9 positions match TRBD2. Germline assignment: CDR1 MNHEY and CDR2 SVGEGT. The CDR3 has 16 residues. V lost 6 bases to trimming and J lost 4 bases; unmatched junction nucleotides: 11. The CDR3 coding sequence is TGTGCCAGCAGCCCGACTGAGCGGGGGGCCGCAGATACGCAGTATTTT. Translated: CASSPTERGAADTQYF.

The rearrangement joins TRBV12-3 or TRBV12-4 to TRBJ2-1; D possibly corresponds to TRBD2 (5 bases). The CDR3 runs to 13 residues. V lost 10 bases and J 2 bases, leaving 12 bases between the germline ends. The CDR3 bases are TGTGCCACCAGAGACGGGGCCTACAATGAGCAGTTCTTC. It codes for CATRDGAYNEQFF.

This clone was counted once. V gene TRBV19 combines with J gene TRBJ2-7, with D possibly matching TRBD1 (5 bases). V lost 5 bases and J 5 bases, leaving 13 bases between the germline ends. The germline CDR1 and CDR2 sequences are LNHDA and SQIVND (reference sequence). This CDR3 is built from 13 residues. The CDR3 spells CASSENTGNEQYV. The CDR3 region has the DNA TGTGCCAGTAGTGAAAATACAGGTAACGAGCAGTACGTC.

This chain's CDR3 is CASSVAGGNEQFF. CDR3 nucleotides: TGCGCCAGCAGTGTCGCAGGGGGGAATGAGCAGTTCTTC. The chain joins TRBV10-1 to TRBJ2-1; D perhaps matches TRBD1 (7 bases). Germline loops: CDR1 WNHNN, CDR2 SYGVQD (reference sequence). V was shortened by 4 bases and J by 7 bases, with 11 bases between the two germline ends. This CDR3 spans 13 amino acids.

A few counts support this clone. The chain joins TRBV9 to TRBJ2-1; 9 bases fit TRBD2. V lost 3 bases, J lost 4 bases, and 8 bases stayed unmatched. This CDR3 is 16 amino acids long. The germline V gene encodes CDR1 SGDLS and CDR2 YYNGEE. For the CDR3, the DNA is TGTGCCAGCAGCGCCCGACTAGCGGACACTTACAATGAGCAGTTCTTC. Amino acid sequence: CASSARLADTYNEQFF.

The gene calls are TRBV7-2 and TRBJ2-7; TRBD2 matches 7 bases. The V gene end was trimmed by 0 bases and the J gene end by 4 bases; junction bases not matched to a gene: 6. The CDR3 has 15 residues. Per the germline V gene, CDR1 is SGHTA and CDR2 is FQGNSA. CDR3 DNA sequence: TGTGCCAGCAGCTTAGCGGCGGGGGATGCGTACGAGCAGTACTTC. Its translation: CASSLAAGDAYEQYF.

V is TRBV6-5 and J is TRBJ1-2, with 7 nucleotides matching TRBD1. V shed 6 bases, J shed 10 bases, and the junction held 11 bases outside the gene matches. Germline CDR1 and CDR2: MNHEY and SVGAGI. The CDR3 spans 13 residues. The CDR3 DNA follows: TGTGCCAGCAGACAGGGGTCATCTTCCTCCTACACCTTC. Translating gives CASRQGSSSSYTF.

J is TRBJ1-1 and V is TRBV10-3; a weak D match, TRBD1 (5 bases). Germline V CDR1 and CDR2: ENHRY, SYGVKD. The CDR3 consists of 13 residues. V gave up 2 bases and J gave up 12 bases, with 16 bases separating them. Written as DNA, the CDR3 is TGTGCCATCAGTGAGCAGGGTGCTGCCACTCCTTTCTTT. The encoded protein is CAISEQGAATPFF.

The V call is TRBV7-2, the J call TRBJ2-5; tentative D call: TRBD2 (5 bases). The CDR3 runs to 14 residues. Germline V gene sequence: CDR1 SGHTA, CDR2 FQGNSA. Deletions cut 1 base from V and 10 bases from J, with 16 bases between. The CDR3 protein is CASSLGRAPGDQYF. DNA for the CDR3: TGTGCCAGCAGCTTAGGAAGGGCACCCGGGGACCAGTACTTC.

This clone was counted once. This chain connects TRBV18 to TRBJ1-2, with 7 bases matching TRBD1. J lost 7 bases, V lost 3 bases, and 14 bases had no gene match. The germline gives CDR1 KGHSH, CDR2 LQKENI. The CDR3 is 16 amino acids. CDR3 bases: TGTGCCAGCTCACCCTCCCAGTCGCAGGGGGGCTCTGGCTACACCTTC. Translated, it gives CASSPSQSQGGSGYTF. The full variable domain, rest sourced from reference TRBV18 and TRBJ1-2, is NAGVMQNPRHLVRRRGQEARLRCSPMKGHSHVYWYRQLPEEGLKFMVYLQKENIIDESGMPKERFSAEFPKEGPSILRIQQVVRGDSAAYFCASSPSQSQGGSGYTFGSGTRLTVV.

This rearrangement joins TRBV6-6 to TRBJ1-2; TRBD1 might be the D (5 bases). Germline V lookup: CDR1 MNHNY, CDR2 SVGAGI (reference sequence). The CDR3 has 14 residues. Trimming removed 8 bases at V and 2 bases at J, with 15 bases between. The CDR3 loop is CASWQGGLNYGYTF. The CDR3 bases are TGTGCCAGCTGGCAGGGAGGGCTAAACTATGGCTACACCTTC.

The chain uses TRBV5-1 and TRBJ1-4; D not certain. Trimming shortened V by 0 bases and J by 3 bases, and 9 bases separated the two germline ends. The CDR3 is 15 amino acids. CDR1 and CDR2 from the germline V gene are SGHRS and YFSETQ. This chain's CDR3 is CASSLGGQSNEKLFF. In DNA, the CDR3 is TGCGCCAGCAGCTTGGGCGGTCAGTCTAATGAAAAACTGTTTTTT.

This chain links TRBV4-2 with TRBJ2-3; 10 positions match TRBD2. The CDR3 extends over 15 amino acids. Germline V lookup: CDR1 LGHNA, CDR2 YNFKEQ. After removal of 2 bases from V and 5 bases from J, the junction contained 4 bases not matched to a gene. The CDR3 loop is CASSQSGGAGDTQYF. The CDR3 nucleotides are TGTGCCAGCAGCCAAAGCGGGGGGGCCGGAGATACGCAGTATTTT.

V usage is TRBV11-3 and J usage is TRBJ1-1; 7 positions match TRBD1. The CDR3 covers 12 residues. V gave up 0 bases and J gave up 8 bases; unmatched junction bases: 0. Per the germline V gene, CDR1 is SGHNT and CDR2 is YENEEA. CDR3 nucleotides: TGTGCCAGCAGCTTAGACAGGGGGGAAGCTTTCTTT. Its protein is CASSLDRGEAFF.

The genes are TRBV7-9 and TRBJ1-6, with TRBD1 matching 7 bases. J gave up 8 bases and V 6 bases, and 10 bases lay outside the gene matches. Germline CDR1 is SEHNR and CDR2 is FQNEAQ (reference sequence). The CDR3 runs to 15 residues. The CDR3 region is CASSQSAGGHSPLHF. The CDR3 coding sequence is TGTGCCAGCAGTCAAAGTGCAGGGGGTCATTCACCCCTCCACTTT. The variable domain in full, completed from reference TRBV7-9 and TRBJ1-6, reads DTGVSQNPRHKITKRGQNVTFRCDPISEHNRLYWYRQTLGQGPEFLTYFQNEAQLEKSRLLSDRFSAERPKGSFSTLEIQRTEQGDSAMYLCASSQSAGGHSPLHFGNGTRLTVT.

The V and J genes are TRBV19 and TRBJ2-5; TRBD1 might be the D (6 bases). The CDR3 contains 14 residues. The V and J ends lost 5 bases and 1 base respectively, with 11 bases between them. The germline gives CDR1 LNHDA, CDR2 SQIVND (reference sequence). The CDR3 protein is CASSGTGTQETQYF. CDR3 nucleotides: TGTGCCAGTAGTGGAACAGGGACCCAAGAGACCCAGTACTTC.

This clone showed up just a few times. The J gene is TRBJ2-3, the V gene TRBV3-1 (or the pseudogene TRBV3-2), with D tentatively TRBD1 (5 bases). The germline V gene encodes CDR1 LGHDT and CDR2 YNNKEL (reference sequence). The CDR3 runs to 14 residues. V was pared by 2 bases and J by 6 bases, with 12 bases between. DNA of the CDR3: TGTGCCAGCAGCCAAAGGGGTGGTAGCGATACGCAGTATTTT. It is translated as CASSQRGGSDTQYF.

The chain recombines TRBV24-1 with TRBJ1-2; TRBD1 is a possible D gene (6 bases). Trimming took 12 bases from V and 6 from J, leaving 22 bases between them. This CDR3 contains 14 residues. CDR1 and CDR2 (germline): KGHDR, SFDVKD. The CDR3: CARASWAGENGYTF. In nucleotides, the CDR3 is TGTGCCCGGGCTTCGTGGGCAGGGGAAAATGGCTACACCTTC.